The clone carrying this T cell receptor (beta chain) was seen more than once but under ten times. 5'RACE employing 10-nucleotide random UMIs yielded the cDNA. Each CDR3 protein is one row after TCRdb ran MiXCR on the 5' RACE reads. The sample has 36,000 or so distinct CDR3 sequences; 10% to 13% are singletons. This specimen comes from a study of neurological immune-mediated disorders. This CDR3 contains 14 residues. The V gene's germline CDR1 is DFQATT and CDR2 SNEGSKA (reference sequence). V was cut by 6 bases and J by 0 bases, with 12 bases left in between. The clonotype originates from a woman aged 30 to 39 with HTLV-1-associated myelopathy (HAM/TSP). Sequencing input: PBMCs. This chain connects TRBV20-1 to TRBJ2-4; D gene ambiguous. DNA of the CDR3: TGCAGTGCCAAAGGGCCGCGAGCCAAAAACATTCAGTACTTC. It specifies CSAKGPRAKNIQYF.